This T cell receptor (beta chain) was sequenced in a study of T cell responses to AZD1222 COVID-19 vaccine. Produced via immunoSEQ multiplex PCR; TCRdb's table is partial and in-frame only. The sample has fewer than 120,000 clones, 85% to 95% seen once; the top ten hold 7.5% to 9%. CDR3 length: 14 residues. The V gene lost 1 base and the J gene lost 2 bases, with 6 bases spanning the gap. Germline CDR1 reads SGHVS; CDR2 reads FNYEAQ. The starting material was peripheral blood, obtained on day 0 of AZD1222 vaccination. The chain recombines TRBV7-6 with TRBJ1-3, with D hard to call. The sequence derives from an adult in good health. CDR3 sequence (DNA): TGTGCCAGCAGCTTAGGCGGGGCTGGAAACACCATATATTTT. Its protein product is CASSLGGAGNTIYF.